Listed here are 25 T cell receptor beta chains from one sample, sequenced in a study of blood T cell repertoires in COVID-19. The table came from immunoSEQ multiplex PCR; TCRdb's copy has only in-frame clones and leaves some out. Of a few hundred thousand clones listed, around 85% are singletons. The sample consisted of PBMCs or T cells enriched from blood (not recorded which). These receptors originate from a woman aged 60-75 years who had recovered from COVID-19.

CDR3 loop: CASSKIGVSQETQYF. DNA for the CDR3: TGTGCCAGCAGCAAGATAGGAGTCTCCCAAGAGACCCAGTACTTC. The genes are TRBV7-2 and TRBJ2-5, with unresolved D. Trimming stripped 5 bases from V and 1 base from J, with 14 bases between. Germline loops: CDR1 SGHTA, CDR2 FQGNSA. There are 15 residues in the CDR3.

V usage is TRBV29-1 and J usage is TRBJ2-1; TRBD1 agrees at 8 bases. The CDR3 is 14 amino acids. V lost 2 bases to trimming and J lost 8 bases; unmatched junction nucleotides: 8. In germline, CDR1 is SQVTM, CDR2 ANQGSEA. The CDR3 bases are TGCAGCGTTGAAAGGACAGGGAATACGGATGAGCAGTTCTTC. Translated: CSVERTGNTDEQFF.

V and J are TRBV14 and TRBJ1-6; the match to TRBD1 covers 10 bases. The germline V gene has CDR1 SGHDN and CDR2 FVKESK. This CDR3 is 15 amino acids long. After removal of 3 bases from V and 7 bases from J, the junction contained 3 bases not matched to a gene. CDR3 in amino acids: CASSHWTGGNSPLHF. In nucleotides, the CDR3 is TGTGCCAGCAGCCATTGGACAGGGGGAAATTCACCCCTCCACTTT.

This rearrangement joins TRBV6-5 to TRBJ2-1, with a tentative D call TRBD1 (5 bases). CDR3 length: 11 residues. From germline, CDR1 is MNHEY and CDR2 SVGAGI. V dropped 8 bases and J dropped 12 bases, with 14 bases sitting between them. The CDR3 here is CASSRAQGQFF. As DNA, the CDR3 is TGTGCCAGCTCTCGGGCCCAGGGGCAGTTCTTC.

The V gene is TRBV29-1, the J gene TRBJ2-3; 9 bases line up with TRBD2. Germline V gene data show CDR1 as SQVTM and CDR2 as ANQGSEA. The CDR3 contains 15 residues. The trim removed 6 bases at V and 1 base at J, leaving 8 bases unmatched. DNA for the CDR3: TGCAGCGTCCCACCTATAGCGGGGGGCACAGATACGCAGTATTTT. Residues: CSVPPIAGGTDTQYF.

The CDR3 DNA sequence: TGTGCCAGCAGCCATGGAGGGGAGGGAGATACGCAGTATTTT. It yields the protein CASSHGGEGDTQYF. The rearrangement uses TRBV3-1 (or the pseudogene TRBV3-2) and TRBJ2-3; the match to TRBD2 covers 7 bases. From germline, CDR1 is LGHDT and CDR2 YNNKEL (reference sequence). The CDR3 length is 14 residues. Trimming removed 3 bases from V and 5 bases from J; junction bases left unmatched: 5.

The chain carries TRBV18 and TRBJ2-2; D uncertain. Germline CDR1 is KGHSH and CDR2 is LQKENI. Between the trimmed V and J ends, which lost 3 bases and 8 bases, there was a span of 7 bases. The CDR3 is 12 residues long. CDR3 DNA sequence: TGTGCCAGCTCACCCGGTGAAGGGGAGCTGTTTTTT. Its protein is CASSPGEGELFF.

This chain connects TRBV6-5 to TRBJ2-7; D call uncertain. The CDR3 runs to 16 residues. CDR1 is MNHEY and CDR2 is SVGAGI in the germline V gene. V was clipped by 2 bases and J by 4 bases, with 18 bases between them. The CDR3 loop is CASSYRSPTLLYEQYF. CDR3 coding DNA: TGTGCCAGCAGTTACCGCAGTCCGACTCTTTTGTACGAGCAGTACTTC.

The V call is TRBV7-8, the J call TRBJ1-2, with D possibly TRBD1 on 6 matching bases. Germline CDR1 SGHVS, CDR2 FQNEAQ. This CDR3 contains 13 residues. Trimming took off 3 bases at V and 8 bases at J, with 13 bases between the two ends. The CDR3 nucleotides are TGTGCCAGCAGCTTTAACAGGGAGGGGGGCTACACCTTC. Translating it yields CASSFNREGGYTF.

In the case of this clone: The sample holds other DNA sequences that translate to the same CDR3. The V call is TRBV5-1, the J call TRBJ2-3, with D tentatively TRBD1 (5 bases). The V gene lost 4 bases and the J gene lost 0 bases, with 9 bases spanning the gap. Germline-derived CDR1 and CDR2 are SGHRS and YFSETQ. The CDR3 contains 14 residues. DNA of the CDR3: TGCGCCAGCAGCCTGGCAGGGAGCACAGATACGCAGTATTTT. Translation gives CASSLAGSTDTQYF.

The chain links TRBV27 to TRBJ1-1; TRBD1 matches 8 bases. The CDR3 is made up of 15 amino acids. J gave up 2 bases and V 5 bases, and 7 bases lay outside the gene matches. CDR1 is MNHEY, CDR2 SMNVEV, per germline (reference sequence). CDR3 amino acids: CASSPLGQENTEAFF. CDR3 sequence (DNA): TGTGCCAGCAGTCCGTTGGGACAGGAAAACACTGAAGCTTTCTTT.

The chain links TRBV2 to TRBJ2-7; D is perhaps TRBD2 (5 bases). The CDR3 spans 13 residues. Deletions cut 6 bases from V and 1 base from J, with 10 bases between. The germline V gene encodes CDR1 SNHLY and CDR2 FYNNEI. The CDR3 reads CASRAEDSYEQYV. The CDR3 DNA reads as TGTGCCAGCAGGGCGGAGGATTCCTACGAGCAGTACGTC.

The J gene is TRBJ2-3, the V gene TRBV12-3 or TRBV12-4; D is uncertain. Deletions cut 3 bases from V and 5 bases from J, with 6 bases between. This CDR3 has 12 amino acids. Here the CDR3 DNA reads TGTGCCAGCAGTTTTACGCGAGATACGCAGTATTTT. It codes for CASSFTRDTQYF.

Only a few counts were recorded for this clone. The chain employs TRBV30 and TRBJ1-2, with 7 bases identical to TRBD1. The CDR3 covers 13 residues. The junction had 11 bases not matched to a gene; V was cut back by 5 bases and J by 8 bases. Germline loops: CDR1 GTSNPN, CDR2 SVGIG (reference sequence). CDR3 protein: CAWAAGGGQGYTF. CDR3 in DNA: TGTGCCTGGGCCGCCGGAGGGGGCCAAGGCTACACCTTC.

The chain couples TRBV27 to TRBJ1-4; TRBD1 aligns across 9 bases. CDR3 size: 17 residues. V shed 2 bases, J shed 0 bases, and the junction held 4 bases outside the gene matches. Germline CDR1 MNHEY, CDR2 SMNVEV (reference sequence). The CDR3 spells CASSLQGQGPTNEKLFF. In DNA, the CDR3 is TGTGCCAGCAGTTTACAGGGACAGGGACCAACTAATGAAAAACTGTTTTTT.

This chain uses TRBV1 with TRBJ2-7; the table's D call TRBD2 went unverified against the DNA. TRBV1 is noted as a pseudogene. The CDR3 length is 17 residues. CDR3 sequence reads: CTSSQPRTSGVSYEQYV. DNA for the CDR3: TGCACCAGCAGCCAACCTCGGACTAGCGGGGTCTCCTACGAGCAGTACGTC.

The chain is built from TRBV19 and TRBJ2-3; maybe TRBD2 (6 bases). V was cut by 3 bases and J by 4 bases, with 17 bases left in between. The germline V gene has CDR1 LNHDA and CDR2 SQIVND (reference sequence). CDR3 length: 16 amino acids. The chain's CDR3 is CASSIYAGIGADTQYF. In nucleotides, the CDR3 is TGTGCCAGTAGTATTTACGCGGGAATTGGGGCAGATACGCAGTATTTT.

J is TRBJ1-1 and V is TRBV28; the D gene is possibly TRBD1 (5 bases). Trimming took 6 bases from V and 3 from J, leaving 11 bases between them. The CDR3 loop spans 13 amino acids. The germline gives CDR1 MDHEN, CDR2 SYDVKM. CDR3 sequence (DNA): TGTGCCAGCAGGGGGGGTTGGGACACTGAAGCTTTCTTT. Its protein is CASRGGWDTEAFF.

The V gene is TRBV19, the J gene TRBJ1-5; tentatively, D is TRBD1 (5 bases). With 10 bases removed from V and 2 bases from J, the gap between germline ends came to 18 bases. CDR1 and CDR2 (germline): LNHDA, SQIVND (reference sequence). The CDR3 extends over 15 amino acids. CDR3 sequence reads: CATLSPGMGNQPQHF. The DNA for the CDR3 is TGTGCCACCCTATCCCCAGGGATGGGCAATCAGCCCCAGCATTTT.

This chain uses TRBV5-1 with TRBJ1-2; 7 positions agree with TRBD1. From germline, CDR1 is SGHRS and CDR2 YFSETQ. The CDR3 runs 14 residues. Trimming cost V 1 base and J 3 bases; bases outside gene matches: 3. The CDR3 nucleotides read TGCGCCAGCAGCTTGACTACAGGGGACTATGGCTACACCTTC. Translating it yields CASSLTTGDYGYTF.

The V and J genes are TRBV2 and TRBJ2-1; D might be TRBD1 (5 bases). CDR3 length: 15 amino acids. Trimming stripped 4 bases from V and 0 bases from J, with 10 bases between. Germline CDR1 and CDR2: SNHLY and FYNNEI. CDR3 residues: CASSGQLSSYNEQFF. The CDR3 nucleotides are TGTGCCAGCAGTGGACAGCTAAGCTCCTACAATGAGCAGTTCTTC. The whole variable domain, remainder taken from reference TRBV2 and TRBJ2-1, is EPEVTQTPSHQVTQMGQEVILRCVPISNHLYFYWYRQILGQKVEFLVSFYNNEISEKSEIFDDQFSVERPDGSNFTLKIRSTKLEDSAMYFCASSGQLSSYNEQFFGPGTRLTVL.

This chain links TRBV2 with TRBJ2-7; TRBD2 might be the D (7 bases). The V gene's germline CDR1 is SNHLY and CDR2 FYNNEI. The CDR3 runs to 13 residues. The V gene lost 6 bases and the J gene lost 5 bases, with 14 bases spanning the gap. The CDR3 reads CASRIGGPDEQYF. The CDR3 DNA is TGTGCCAGCAGGATCGGGGGGCCCGACGAGCAGTACTTC.

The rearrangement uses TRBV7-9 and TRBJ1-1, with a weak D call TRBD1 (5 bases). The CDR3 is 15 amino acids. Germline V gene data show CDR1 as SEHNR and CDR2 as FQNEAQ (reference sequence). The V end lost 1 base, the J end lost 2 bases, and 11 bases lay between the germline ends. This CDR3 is CASSLVRGRNTEAFF. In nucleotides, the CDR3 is TGTGCCAGCAGCTTAGTGCGGGGCCGAAACACTGAAGCTTTCTTT.

This chain's CDR3 is CASSMTLRGGEQYF. In DNA form, the CDR3 reads TGTGCCAGCAGTATGACTCTCCGGGGTGGCGAGCAGTACTTC. The V gene is TRBV6-5, the J gene TRBJ2-7; D is possibly TRBD2 (5 bases). Germline CDR1 MNHEY, CDR2 SVGAGI. V shed 5 bases and J shed 6 bases, with 17 bases lying between them. The CDR3 has 14 amino acids.

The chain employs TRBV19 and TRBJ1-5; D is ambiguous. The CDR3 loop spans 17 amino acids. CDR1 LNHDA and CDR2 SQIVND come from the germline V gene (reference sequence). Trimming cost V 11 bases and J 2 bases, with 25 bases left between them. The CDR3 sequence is CAASNRVGVSGNQPQHF. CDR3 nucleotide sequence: TGTGCCGCCAGTAATCGGGTCGGGGTATCAGGCAATCAGCCCCAGCATTTT.